This T cell receptor (beta chain) was obtained from a study of cytomegalovirus exposure and HLA in healthy donors. Overall study results and limits: Productive status was seen about 87% or about 30% of the time for most TCR beta V segments in an earlier analysis. In a later analysis, an Asian-associated ancestry cluster reportedly showed fewer N-insertions than the approximately 660-donor mean.

PCR amplification relied on 60 Vbeta primers (plus 13 Jbeta primers). The protocol was immunoSEQ multiplex PCR, while the TCRdb copy is restricted to in-frame clones and leaves out a portion. Of fewer than 200,000 clones in the sample, 87% are singletons; the top ten hold around 1%. On this clone itself: Its antigen remains unknown.

The V gene end was trimmed by 6 bases and the J gene end by 6 bases; junction bases not matched to a gene: 8. This CDR3 has 15 residues. CDR1 is LNHDA, CDR2 SQIVND, per germline (reference sequence). The sample taken for sequencing was PBMCs. The clonotype was recovered from a boy aged 2 to 10 in good health and CMV-seronegative. The chain links TRBV19 to TRBJ2-3, with 11 bases that match TRBD2. CDR3 DNA sequence: TGTGCCAGTAGGTTAGCGGGAGGGCCGTCGGATACGCAGTATTTT. It is translated as CASRLAGGPSDTQYF.